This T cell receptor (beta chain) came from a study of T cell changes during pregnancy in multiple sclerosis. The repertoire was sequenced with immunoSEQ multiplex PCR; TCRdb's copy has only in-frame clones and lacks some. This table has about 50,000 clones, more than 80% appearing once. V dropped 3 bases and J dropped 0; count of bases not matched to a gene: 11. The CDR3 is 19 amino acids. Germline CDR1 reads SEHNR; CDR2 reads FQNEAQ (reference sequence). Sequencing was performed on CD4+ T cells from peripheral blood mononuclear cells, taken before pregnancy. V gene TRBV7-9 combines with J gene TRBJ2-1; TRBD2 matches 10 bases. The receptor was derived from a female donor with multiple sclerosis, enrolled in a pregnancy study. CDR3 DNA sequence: TGTGCCAGCAGCTTCCGGACTAGCGGAGCCCGTAACTCCTACAATGAGCAGTTCTTC. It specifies CASSFRTSGARNSYNEQFF. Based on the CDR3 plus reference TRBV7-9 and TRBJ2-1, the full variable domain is DTGVSQNPRHKITKRGQNVTFRCDPISEHNRLYWYRQTLGQGPEFLTYFQNEAQLEKSRLLSDRFSAERPKGSFSTLEIQRTEQGDSAMYLCASSFRTSGARNSYNEQFFGPGTRLTVL.